This T cell receptor (beta chain) was documented in a study of OX40 agonist ivuxolimab in advanced cancers. Turning to the study itself: The treatment was a fully human IgG2 OX40 agonist, ivuxolimab.

Prior autoimmune disease or systemic immunosuppression barred patients. This clone appeared a single time. Its antigen remains unidentified. The data were produced by immunoSEQ multiplex PCR, yet TCRdb's version contains in-frame clones alone and is incomplete. The sample gives around 67,000 clones, about 85% of which show up once; about 1.3% is in the top ten. Study outcomes and limitations: Researchers report that CD8+ T cells had, on average, more expanded clones than CD4+.

This CDR3 has 16 residues. V was clipped by 0 bases and J by 0 bases; unmatched bases: 4. CDR1 SGHVT and CDR2 SQSDAQ come from the germline V gene. The receptor was derived from an adult with an advanced solid tumor such as melanoma, head and neck, liver or kidney cancer. The rearrangement links TRBV7-4 to TRBJ1-1; 7 bases map to TRBD1. The sample here was CD4+ or CD8+ T cells sorted from blood, taken in a trial of the OX40 agonist ivuxolimab. The CDR3 bases are TGTGCCAGCAGCTTAGCAGTAGGACAGGTGAACACTGAAGCTTTCTTT. Residues: CASSLAVGQVNTEAFF.